This TCR beta chain is drawn from a study of T cells in Graves' hyperthyroidism and ophthalmopathy. General study points: Blood shared most expanded thyroid clonotypes above 0.001.

Template material for amplifying TCR beta CDR3 regions consisted of RNA transcripts. Initially, a first-round RT-PCR of the TCR CDR3 employed the HTBI primer set. TCRdb re-called the multiplex PCR reads through MiXCR, storing one row per CDR3 protein. The sample records approximately 480,000 distinct CDR3 sequences, about a fifth being singletons. Out of approximately 10 ml of fresh peripheral blood came the PBMCs. As concerns this clonotype: Its target is not known.

With 4 bases removed from V and 2 bases from J, the gap between germline ends came to 8 bases. This CDR3 spans 13 amino acids. From germline, CDR1 is MGHDK and CDR2 SYGVNS. Input material: blood. The chain uses TRBV25-1 and TRBJ2-5; D is unresolved. This TCR was recovered from a man between 18 and 29 years old with Graves' hyperthyroidism. The CDR3 here is CASSARQQETQYF. The CDR3 DNA sequence: TGTGCCAGCAGTGCGCGTCAACAAGAGACCCAGTACTTC.